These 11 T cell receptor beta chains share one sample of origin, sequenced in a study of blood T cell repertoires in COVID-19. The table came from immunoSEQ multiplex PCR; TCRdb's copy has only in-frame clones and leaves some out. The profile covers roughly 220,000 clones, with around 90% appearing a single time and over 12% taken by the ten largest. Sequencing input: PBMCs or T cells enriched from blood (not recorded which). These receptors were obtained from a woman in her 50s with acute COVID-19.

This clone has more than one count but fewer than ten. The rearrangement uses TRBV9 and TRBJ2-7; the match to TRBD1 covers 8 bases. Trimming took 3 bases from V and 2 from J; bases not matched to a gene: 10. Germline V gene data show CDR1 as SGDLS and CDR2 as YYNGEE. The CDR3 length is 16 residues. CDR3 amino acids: CASSARQGQNPYEQYF. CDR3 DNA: TGTGCCAGCAGCGCACGACAGGGGCAGAACCCCTACGAGCAGTACTTC.

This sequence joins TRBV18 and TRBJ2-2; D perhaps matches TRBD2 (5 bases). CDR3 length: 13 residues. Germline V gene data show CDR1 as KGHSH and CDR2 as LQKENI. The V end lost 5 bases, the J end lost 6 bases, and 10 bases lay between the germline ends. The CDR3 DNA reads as TGTGCCAGCTCAGAGGGAGTGGCCGGGGAGCTGTTTTTT. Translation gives CASSEGVAGELFF. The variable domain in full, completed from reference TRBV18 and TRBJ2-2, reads NAGVMQNPRHLVRRRGQEARLRCSPMKGHSHVYWYRQLPEEGLKFMVYLQKENIIDESGMPKERFSAEFPKEGPSILRIQQVVRGDSAAYFCASSEGVAGELFFGEGSRLTVL.

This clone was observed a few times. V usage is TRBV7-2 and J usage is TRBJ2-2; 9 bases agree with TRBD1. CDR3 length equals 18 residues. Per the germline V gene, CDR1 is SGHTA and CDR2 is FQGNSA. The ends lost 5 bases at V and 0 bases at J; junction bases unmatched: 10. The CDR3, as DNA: TGTGCCAGCAGCCGTGGGACAGGGACCCCCGCGAACACCGGGGAGCTGTTTTTT. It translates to CASSRGTGTPANTGELFF. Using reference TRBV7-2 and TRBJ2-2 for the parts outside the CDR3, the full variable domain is GAGVSQSPSNKVTEKGKDVELRCDPISGHTALYWYRQSLGQGLEFLIYFQGNSAPDKSGLPSDRFSAERTGGSVSTLTIQRTQQEDSAVYLCASSRGTGTPANTGELFFGEGSRLTVL.

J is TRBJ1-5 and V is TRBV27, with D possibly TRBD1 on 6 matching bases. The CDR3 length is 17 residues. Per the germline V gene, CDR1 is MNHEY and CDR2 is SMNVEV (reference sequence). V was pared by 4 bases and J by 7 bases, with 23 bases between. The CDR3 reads CASSSRGGPFRRQPQHF. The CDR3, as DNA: TGTGCCAGCAGTTCCCGCGGGGGGCCATTCCGAAGGCAGCCCCAGCATTTT.

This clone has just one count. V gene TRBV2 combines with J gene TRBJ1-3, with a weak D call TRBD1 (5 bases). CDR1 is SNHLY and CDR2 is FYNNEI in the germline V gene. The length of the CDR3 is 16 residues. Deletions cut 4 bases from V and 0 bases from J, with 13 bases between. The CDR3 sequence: CASSGWGPTSGNTIYF. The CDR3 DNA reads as TGTGCCAGCAGTGGATGGGGCCCTACCTCTGGAAACACCATATATTTT.

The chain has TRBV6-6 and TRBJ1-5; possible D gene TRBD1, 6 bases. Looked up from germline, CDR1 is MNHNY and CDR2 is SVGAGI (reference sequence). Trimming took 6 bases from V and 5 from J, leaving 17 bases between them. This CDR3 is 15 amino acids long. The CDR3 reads CASSLTGNGYQPQHF. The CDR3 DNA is TGTGCCAGCAGCCTGACAGGCAACGGTTATCAGCCCCAGCATTTT.

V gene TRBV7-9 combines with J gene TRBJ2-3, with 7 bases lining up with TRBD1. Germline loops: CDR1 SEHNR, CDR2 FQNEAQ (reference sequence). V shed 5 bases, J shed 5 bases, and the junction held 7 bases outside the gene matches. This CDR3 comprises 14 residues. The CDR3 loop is CASSPNRGIDTQYF. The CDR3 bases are TGTGCCAGCAGCCCGAACAGGGGAATAGATACGCAGTATTTT.

The chain's CDR3 is CATKPPGHLNTGELFF. The CDR3 DNA reads as TGCGCCACGAAACCTCCGGGACACCTGAACACCGGGGAGCTGTTTTTT. The rearrangement joins TRBV5-1 to TRBJ2-2; tentative D call: TRBD1 (6 bases). The CDR3 loop spans 16 amino acids. CDR1 is SGHRS, CDR2 YFSETQ, per germline. V lost 9 bases to trimming and J lost 1 base, with 19 bases between them. Full variable domain (outside the CDR3, taken from reference TRBV5-1 and TRBJ2-2): KAGVTQTPRYLIKTRGQQVTLSCSPISGHRSVSWYQQTPGQGLQFLFEYFSETQRNKGNFPGRFSGRQFSNSRSEMNVSTLELGDSALYLCATKPPGHLNTGELFFGEGSRLTVL.

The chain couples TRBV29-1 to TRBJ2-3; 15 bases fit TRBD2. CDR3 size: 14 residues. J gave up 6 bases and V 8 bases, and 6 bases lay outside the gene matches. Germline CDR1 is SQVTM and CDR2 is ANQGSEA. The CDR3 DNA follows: TGCAGCTATGCCGGGACTAGCGGGAGGGATACGCAGTATTTT. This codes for CSYAGTSGRDTQYF.

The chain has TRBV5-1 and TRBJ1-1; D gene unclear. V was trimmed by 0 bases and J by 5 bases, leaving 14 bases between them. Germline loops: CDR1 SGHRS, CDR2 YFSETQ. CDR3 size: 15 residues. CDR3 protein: CASSLGLGVGTEAFF. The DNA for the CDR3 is TGCGCCAGCAGCTTGGGATTGGGAGTAGGGACTGAAGCTTTCTTT.

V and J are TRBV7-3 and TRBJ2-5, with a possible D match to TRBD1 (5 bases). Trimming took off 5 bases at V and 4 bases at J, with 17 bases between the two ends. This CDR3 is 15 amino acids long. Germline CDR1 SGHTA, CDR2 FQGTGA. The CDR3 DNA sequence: TGTGCCAGCAGCCCCCGCGGCGGCAGGGCAGAGACCCAGTACTTC. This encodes CASSPRGGRAETQYF.